A single TCR beta chain is shown here with its context. The data originate from a study of blood T cell repertoires in COVID-19. At the level of the study: Some COVID-19 samples were acute and others convalescent; all came from the United States, Italy and Spain.

Losses at the gene ends were 0 bases for V and 6 bases for J; bases not matched to a gene: 11. The CDR3 has 17 amino acids. Germline CDR1 and CDR2: LNHDA and SQIVND (reference sequence). Source study methods: Estimation of nucleated cell counts was performed using reference gene primer amplification. TCRdb keeps only in-frame clones here, not all; method: immunoSEQ multiplex PCR. V and J calls and clone size are given by that table; D and trimming were obtained from the DNA. This sample has approximately 300,000 clones, with 89% found just once. The specimen sequenced was peripheral blood. The chain combines TRBV19 with TRBJ2-3, with 8 bases aligning to TRBD2. The TCR originated in a man aged 18 to 35 who had recovered from COVID-19. The CDR3 nucleotides are TGTGCCAGTAGTATAGATAAGGGGCCGGGGGGGCCTGATACGCAGTATTTT. As protein: CASSIDKGPGGPDTQYF.